This TCR beta chain was sequenced during a study of blood T cell repertoires in COVID-19. On the study more broadly: Samples representing acute and convalescent COVID-19 were sourced from the United States, Italy and Spain.

Germline V gives CDR1 LNHDA, CDR2 SQIVND (reference sequence). The length of the CDR3 is 13 residues. Trimming left V 7 bases short and J 4 bases short, with 13 bases between. In the authors' methods: Reference gene primer amplification yielded estimated nucleated cell counts. Here immunoSEQ multiplex PCR was the method, and the copy in TCRdb shows in-frame clones only, minus some. V, J and clone size are those of that table, while D and trimming were read from the DNA. In the table there are around 300,000 clones, 70% to 90% of which are singletons. This receptor was identified in a man younger than 30 with active or convalescent COVID-19. The V and J genes are TRBV19 and TRBJ1-2; D might be TRBD1 (6 bases). The sequenced sample was peripheral blood. CDR3 region: CASMRTAFYGYTF. CDR3 coding DNA: TGTGCCAGTATGCGGACAGCCTTCTATGGCTACACCTTC. Combining the CDR3 with reference TRBV19 and TRBJ1-2 gives the whole variable domain DGGITQSPKYLFRKEGQNVTLSCEQNLNHDAMYWYRQDPGQGLRLIYYSQIVNDFQKGDIAEGYSVSREKKESFPLTVTSAQKNPTAFYLCASMRTAFYGYTFGSGTRLTVV.